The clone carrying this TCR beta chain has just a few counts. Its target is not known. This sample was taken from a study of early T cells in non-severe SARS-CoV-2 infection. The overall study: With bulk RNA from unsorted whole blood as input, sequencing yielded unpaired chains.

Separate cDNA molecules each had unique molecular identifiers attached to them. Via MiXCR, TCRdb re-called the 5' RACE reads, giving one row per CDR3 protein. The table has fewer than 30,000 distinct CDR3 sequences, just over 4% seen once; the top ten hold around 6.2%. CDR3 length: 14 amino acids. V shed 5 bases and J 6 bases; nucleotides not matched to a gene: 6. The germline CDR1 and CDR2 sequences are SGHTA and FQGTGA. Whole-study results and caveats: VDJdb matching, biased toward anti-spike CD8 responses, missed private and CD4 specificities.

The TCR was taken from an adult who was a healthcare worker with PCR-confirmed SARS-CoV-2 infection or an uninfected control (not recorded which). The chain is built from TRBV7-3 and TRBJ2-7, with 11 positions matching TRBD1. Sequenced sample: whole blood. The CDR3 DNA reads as TGTGCCAGCAGCCCCGGACAGGGGGCCGGCGAGCAGTACTTC. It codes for CASSPGQGAGEQYF.